Listed below are T cell receptor beta chains from one sample, sequenced in a study of CD8 T cells in Susac syndrome. MiXCR was run by TCRdb on the immunoSEQ multiplex PCR reads, yielding one entry per CDR3 protein. Of about 250,000 distinct CDR3 sequences in the sample, roughly 95% were seen once. Sequenced: CD4+ T cells from PBMCs. The receptors come from a human donor with multiple sclerosis. Each CDR3 is given with its conserved first and last residue. D genes are given only for firm matches. Expanded clones get a size class; other rows say once, few or many, or leave the size out.

CDR3 | DNA | size | J | V | D
CASSLGLPNSPLHF | TGTGCCAGCAGTTTGGGGCTCCCGAATTCACCCCTCCACTTT | few | TRBJ1-6 | TRBV28 | -
CASSRHQGAFTDTQYF | TGTGCCAGTAGTAGACACCAGGGGGCCTTCACAGATACGCAGTATTTT | - | TRBJ2-3 | TRBV19 | TRBD1
CASSEYVSGNTIYF | TGTGCCAGCAGTGAATATGTCTCTGGAAACACCATATATTTT | - | TRBJ1-3 | TRBV2 | -
CATSPGPAPVYGYTF | TGTGCCACCAGTCCGGGGCCCGCTCCCGTCTATGGCTACACCTTC | - | TRBJ1-2 | TRBV24-1 | -
CASSTREGAEAFF | TGTGCCAGCAGCACCCGTGAGGGGGCTGAAGCTTTCTTT | - | TRBJ1-1 | TRBV9 | -
CSVDRSSGKNSYNEQFF | TGCAGCGTTGACCGGAGTAGCGGGAAAAACTCCTACAATGAGCAGTTCTTC | - | TRBJ2-1 | TRBV29-1 | TRBD2
CASSLFPTGTGGTQYF | TGTGCCAGCAGTTTATTCCCCACCGGGACAGGGGGAACCCAGTACTTC | - | TRBJ2-5 | TRBV28 | TRBD1
CASTGGLAGEETQYF | TGTGCCAGCACCGGGGGACTAGCGGGGGAAGAGACCCAGTACTTC | - | TRBJ2-5 | TRBV7-9 | TRBD2
CATSRDRVIEKLFF | TGTGCCACCAGCCGTGACAGGGTCATTGAAAAACTGTTTTTT | - | TRBJ1-4 | TRBV15 | TRBD1
CASSFTFSGNTIYF | TGTGCCAGCAGCTTTACCTTCTCTGGAAACACCATATATTTT | - | TRBJ1-3 | TRBV7-8 | -
CASSLGIMNTEAFF | TGTGCCAGCAGCTTGGGGATAATGAACACTGAAGCTTTCTTT | - | TRBJ1-1 | TRBV5-6 | -
CASSPTYSNQPQHF | TGTGCCAGCAGTCCAACTTATAGCAATCAGCCCCAGCATTTT | - | TRBJ1-5 | TRBV6-5 | -
CASRNTGRSYGYTF | TGTGCCAGCAGGAATACCGGACGCTCCTATGGCTACACCTTC | - | TRBJ1-2 | TRBV11-2 | -
CASSTLLGSGANVLTF | TGTGCCAGTAGTACTCTACTCGGCTCTGGGGCCAACGTCCTGACTTTC | - | TRBJ2-6 | TRBV19 | -
CASRPGGGETQYF | TGTGCCAGCAGACCCGGAGGGGGAGAGACCCAGTACTTC | - | TRBJ2-5 | TRBV6-6 | -
CSAISGRARREQFF | TGCAGTGCTATAAGCGGGAGGGCCAGGAGGGAGCAGTTCTTC | - | TRBJ2-1 | TRBV20-1 | TRBD2
CATSDSGIRGEKLFF | TGTGCCACCAGTGATTCCGGGATCCGCGGGGAAAAACTGTTTTTT | - | TRBJ1-4 | TRBV24-1 | -
CSAPEQGGDIQYF | TGCAGTGCCCCAGAGCAAGGCGGCGACATTCAGTACTTC | once | TRBJ2-4 | TRBV20-1 | -
CASSGAGYKPQHF | TGTGCCAGCAGCGGGGCCGGTTATAAGCCCCAGCATTTT | - | TRBJ1-5 | TRBV2 | -
CASRPRRDSLQETQYF | TGTGCCAGCAGACCCCGGCGGGACTCCTTACAAGAGACCCAGTACTTC | - | TRBJ2-5 | TRBV21-1 | -
CASSRGQNYGYTF | TGTGCCAGCAGCCGTGGACAGAACTATGGCTACACCTTC | few | TRBJ1-2 | TRBV7-2 | -
CASSIGDNSYNEQFF | TGTGCCAGTAGTATTGGGGACAACTCCTACAATGAGCAGTTCTTC | - | TRBJ2-1 | TRBV19 | -
CASSQEAPENYGYTF | TGTGCCAGCAGCCAAGAGGCACCTGAGAACTATGGCTACACCTTC | - | TRBJ1-2 | TRBV4-2 | -
CASSLDSRVGTVEAFF | TGCGCCAGCAGCTTGGATAGCCGCGTTGGGACAGTTGAAGCTTTCTTT | - | TRBJ1-1 | TRBV5-1 | TRBD1
CASSLGALHEKLFF | TGTGCCAGCAGCCTAGGGGCGCTCCATGAAAAACTGTTTTTT | - | TRBJ1-4 | TRBV27 | -
CASNTAGQPQHF | TGTGCCAGCAACACTGCAGGACAGCCCCAGCATTTT | - | TRBJ1-5 | TRBV5-6 | -
CASSLGAGGPDEQFF | TGCGCCAGCAGCTTGGGGGCGGGGGGGCCTGATGAGCAGTTCTTC | few | TRBJ2-1 | TRBV5-1 | TRBD2
CASSLSLGSYETQYF | TGTGCCAGCAGTTTATCGTTAGGGAGTTATGAGACCCAGTACTTC | - | TRBJ2-5 | TRBV27 | -
CSARPPSPSGRRQETQYF | TGCAGTGCTAGACCCCCGTCCCCTAGCGGGAGGAGACAAGAGACCCAGTACTTC | - | TRBJ2-5 | TRBV20-1 | TRBD2
CASSLAQGIDGYTF | TGCGCCAGCAGCTTGGCTCAGGGTATCGATGGCTACACCTTC | - | TRBJ1-2 | TRBV5-1 | -
CASSQAGTSGEETQYF | TGTGCCAGCAGCCAAGCTGGGACTAGCGGGGAAGAGACCCAGTACTTC | - | TRBJ2-5 | TRBV3-1 | TRBD2
CSAPWVGEQYF | TGCAGTGCTCCCTGGGTAGGGGAGCAGTACTTC | - | TRBJ2-7 | TRBV20-1 | -
CASSLSLAEDEQFF | TGTGCCAGCAGCTTATCACTAGCTGAAGATGAGCAGTTCTTC | once | TRBJ2-1 | TRBV7-2 | -
CASSIVPGVGDTQYF | TGTGCCAGTAGTATAGTTCCGGGAGTAGGAGATACGCAGTATTTT | - | TRBJ2-3 | TRBV19 | -
CSARDTKTSTDTQYF | TGCAGTGCTAGAGATACCAAGACTAGCACAGATACGCAGTATTTT | - | TRBJ2-3 | TRBV20-1 | -
CASSWDRGQPQHF | TGTGCCAGCAGTTGGGACAGGGGCCAGCCCCAGCATTTT | - | TRBJ1-5 | TRBV6-1 | TRBD1
CASRLPQASDEQFF | TGTGCCAGCAGGCTTCCCCAGGCCTCGGATGAGCAGTTCTTC | - | TRBJ2-1 | TRBV2 | -
CASSLFGQTSEAFF | TGTGCCAGCAGTTTATTTGGACAGACCTCTGAAGCTTTCTTT | - | TRBJ1-1 | TRBV28 | -
CASSLMGAEAFF | TGCGCCAGCAGCTTGATGGGGGCTGAAGCTTTCTTT | - | TRBJ1-1 | TRBV5-1 | -
CASSQVGTGTQYF | TGCGCCAGCAGCCAAGTTGGGACCGGTACGCAGTATTTT | - | TRBJ2-3 | TRBV4-1 | -
CASSSDGLAKNIQYF | TGTGCCAGCAGTTCTGACGGACTAGCCAAAAACATTCAGTACTTC | - | TRBJ2-4 | TRBV28 | -
CAWSEGGGTDTQYF | TGTGCCTGGAGTGAGGGCGGGGGGACAGATACGCAGTATTTT | - | TRBJ2-3 | TRBV30 | TRBD2
CASRRDTNLYGYTF | TGTGCCAGCAGGCGGGACACAAATCTCTATGGCTACACCTTC | - | TRBJ1-2 | TRBV12-3/TRBV12-4 | -
CATSRRQAENEKLFF | TGTGCCACCAGCAGAAGACAGGCAGAAAATGAAAAACTGTTTTTT | - | TRBJ1-4 | TRBV15 | -
CASSDSYTQYF | TGTGCCAGCAGTGACAGCTATACGCAGTATTTT | - | TRBJ2-3 | TRBV28 | -
CASSSPGTYNEQFF | TGTGCCAGCAGTTCGCCCGGGACCTACAATGAGCAGTTCTTC | once | TRBJ2-1 | TRBV25-1 | -